Presented here are 27 T cell receptor beta chains from one specimen sequenced in a study of beta chain features in type 1 diabetes. Expressed TCRB transcripts were sequenced, since all the RNA that had been isolated was reverse transcribed. Using immunoSEQ multiplex PCR, the repertoire was profiled, and TCRdb retains in-frame clones only, with some absent. The sample holds a few hundred thousand clones, around 26% seen once. The sample consisted of central memory CD4+ T cells from blood. The receptors were gathered from a man aged 25-45 years in good health.

V gene TRBV2 combines with J gene TRBJ1-2; 9 positions agree with TRBD1. The CDR3 has 14 amino acids. V was clipped by 6 bases and J by 2 bases; unmatched bases: 4. CDR1 is SNHLY, CDR2 FYNNEI, per germline. CDR3 DNA sequence: TGTGCCAGCAGGAGGGACAGGGTAAACTATGGCTACACCTTC. Protein sequence: CASRRDRVNYGYTF.

The chain combines TRBV15 with TRBJ2-7, with D perhaps matching TRBD1 (5 bases). Germline CDR1 and CDR2: LNHNV and YYDKDF (reference sequence). CDR3 length: 15 amino acids. V dropped 0 bases and J dropped 1 base, with 10 bases sitting between them. CDR3 amino acids: CATSREGASSYEQYF. CDR3 DNA: TGTGCCACCAGCAGAGAAGGGGCTTCATCCTACGAGCAGTACTTC.

This clone was found a few times. V is TRBV6-1 and J is TRBJ2-7; D possibly uses TRBD1 or TRBD2 (5 bases each). This CDR3 is 15 amino acids long. The germline V gene encodes CDR1 MNHNS and CDR2 SASEGT. V was clipped by 4 bases and J by 3 bases, with 16 bases between them. This chain's CDR3 is CASSVNPGLFYEQYF. In DNA, the CDR3 is TGTGCCAGCAGTGTCAACCCGGGGCTCTTCTACGAGCAGTACTTC.

This clone was seen more than once but under ten times. V gene TRBV6-5 combines with J gene TRBJ2-7, with D hard to call. V was cut by 6 bases and J by 3 bases, with 15 bases left in between. CDR1 is MNHEY and CDR2 is SVGAGI in the germline V gene. CDR3 length equals 14 residues. The CDR3 sequence: CASSLASGSYEQYF. In DNA form, the CDR3 reads TGTGCCAGCAGCCTCGCATCTGGCAGCTACGAGCAGTACTTC.

The J gene is TRBJ2-1, the V gene TRBV27, with D perhaps matching TRBD1 or TRBD2 (5 bases each). Per germline, CDR1 MNHEY and CDR2 SMNVEV (reference sequence). This CDR3 is built from 15 residues. Trimming shortened V by 3 bases and J by 8 bases, and 17 bases separated the two germline ends. The CDR3 spells CASSLGVPSEDEQFF. As DNA, the CDR3 is TGTGCCAGCAGTTTGGGGGTTCCCTCTGAGGATGAGCAGTTCTTC.

The rearrangement uses TRBV6-1 and TRBJ2-5; the D gene is possibly TRBD1 (6 bases). From germline, CDR1 is MNHNS and CDR2 SASEGT. CDR3 length: 12 amino acids. Trimming shortened V by 10 bases and J by 2 bases, and 11 bases separated the two germline ends. As DNA, the CDR3 is TGTGCCATCGGGACACGGCAAGAGACCCAGTACTTC. This translates into CAIGTRQETQYF.

The chain is built from TRBV30 and TRBJ1-1, with D possibly TRBD1 on 5 matching bases. Germline V gene sequence: CDR1 GTSNPN, CDR2 SVGIG (reference sequence). The germline V and J ends were trimmed by 5 bases and 3 bases, with 10 bases remaining between them. The CDR3 runs 12 residues. The CDR3 sequence: CAWARQYTEAFF. Written as DNA, the CDR3 is TGTGCCTGGGCAAGACAGTACACTGAAGCTTTCTTT.

This clone has more than one count but fewer than ten. The gene calls are TRBV7-2 and TRBJ2-1, with 12 positions matching TRBD2. Trimming took 5 bases from V and 8 from J; bases not matched to a gene: 10. The germline V gene has CDR1 SGHTA and CDR2 FQGNSA. The length of the CDR3 is 16 residues. This CDR3 is CASSHISSGGADEQFF. CDR3 DNA: TGTGCCAGCAGCCATATTTCTAGCGGGGGGGCGGATGAGCAGTTCTTC. Together with reference TRBV7-2 and TRBJ2-1, the CDR3 gives the full variable domain: GAGVSQSPSNKVTEKGKDVELRCDPISGHTALYWYRQSLGQGLEFLIYFQGNSAPDKSGLPSDRFSAERTGGSVSTLTIQRTQQEDSAVYLCASSHISSGGADEQFFGPGTRLTVL.

This clone has only a few counts. V usage is TRBV4-2 and J usage is TRBJ2-5, with D perhaps matching TRBD2 (5 bases). Per germline, CDR1 LGHNA and CDR2 YNFKEQ. CDR3 length: 15 residues. V dropped 4 bases and J dropped 1 base, with 13 bases sitting between them. The chain's CDR3 is CASSRTDSTQETQYF. CDR3 DNA: TGTGCCAGCAGCCGAACGGACTCTACCCAAGAGACCCAGTACTTC.

The sample holds a few counts of this clone. The chain is built from TRBV7-2 and TRBJ2-7; 8 bases match TRBD1. Germline V gives CDR1 SGHTA, CDR2 FQGNSA. This CDR3 comprises 15 residues. After removal of 6 bases from V and 2 bases from J, the junction contained 9 bases not matched to a gene. The CDR3 protein is CASSPGQGLTYEQYF. CDR3 nucleotide sequence: TGTGCCAGCAGTCCCGGACAGGGCTTAACCTACGAGCAGTACTTC.

V usage is TRBV5-1 and J usage is TRBJ2-3, with 7 bases aligning to TRBD2. V shed 4 bases, J shed 2 bases, and the junction held 10 bases outside the gene matches. The CDR3 consists of 16 residues. The germline gives CDR1 SGHRS, CDR2 YFSETQ. Written as DNA, the CDR3 is TGCGCCAGCAGCGTCGGTACTAGCGTGGACACAGATACGCAGTATTTT. Protein: CASSVGTSVDTDTQYF.

The V gene is TRBV7-6, the J gene TRBJ2-7; TRBD2 aligns across 8 bases. Trimming cost V 6 bases and J 1 base; bases outside gene matches: 14. Germline V gene data show CDR1 as SGHVS and CDR2 as FNYEAQ. CDR3 length equals 17 residues. The CDR3 bases are TGTGCCAGCAGTCCAAAAAATTCTGCGGGGGGATCCTACGAGCAGTACTTC. It codes for CASSPKNSAGGSYEQYF.

The chain recombines TRBV5-4 with TRBJ2-6; TRBD1 aligns across 8 bases. The CDR3 is made up of 15 amino acids. Per germline, CDR1 SGHNT and CDR2 YYREEE (reference sequence). Trimming took 4 bases from V and 6 from J; bases not matched to a gene: 6. The CDR3 region is CASSHPTGEANVLTF. The CDR3 nucleotides are TGTGCCAGCAGCCACCCGACAGGGGAGGCCAACGTCCTGACTTTC. The entire variable domain, with the rest obtained from reference TRBV5-4 and TRBJ2-6, is as follows: ETGVTQSPTHLIKTRGQQVTLRCSSQSGHNTVSWYQQALGQGPQFIFQYYREEENGRGNFPPRFSGLQFPNYSSELNVNALELDDSALYLCASSHPTGEANVLTFGAGSRLTVL.

As regards this clone: Additional DNA sequences in this sample encode the identical CDR3. The chain's CDR3 is CASSPGTAQETQYF. The CDR3 DNA follows: TGCGCCAGCAGCCCAGGGACAGCCCAAGAGACCCAGTACTTC. The rearrangement joins TRBV5-1 to TRBJ2-5; TRBD1 agrees at 7 bases. The ends lost 4 bases at V and 1 base at J; junction bases unmatched: 4. Germline CDR1 reads SGHRS; CDR2 reads YFSETQ. The CDR3 runs 14 residues.

The V gene is TRBV2, the J gene TRBJ2-7; 13 bases fit TRBD2. The germline V gene encodes CDR1 SNHLY and CDR2 FYNNEI. V was clipped by 7 bases and J by 7 bases; unmatched bases: 13. The CDR3 is made up of 16 amino acids. The CDR3 region is CASTYRRTSGGGEQYF. CDR3 bases: TGTGCCAGCACCTACCGGCGGACTAGCGGGGGAGGAGAGCAGTACTTC.

This clone was picked up a small number of times. J is TRBJ2-5 and V is TRBV18; no firm D call. Germline assignment: CDR1 KGHSH and CDR2 LQKENI. The CDR3 extends over 16 amino acids. V lost 4 bases, J lost 1 base, and 16 bases lay in between. The CDR3 is CASSLFPPEPQETQYF. In DNA, the CDR3 is TGTGCCAGCTCACTATTCCCTCCGGAACCCCAAGAGACCCAGTACTTC.

The chain's CDR3 is CASSSKRINTGELFF. As DNA, the CDR3 is TGTGCCAGCAGCTCGAAACGGATTAACACCGGGGAGCTGTTTTTT. The chain has TRBV5-6 and TRBJ2-2; D not resolved. Germline V gene lookup returns CDR1 SGHDT and CDR2 YYEEEE. Trimming removed 3 bases at V and 2 bases at J, with 11 bases between. The CDR3 is 15 residues long.

In its sample, this clone was seen a few times. The chain carries TRBV14 and TRBJ2-4; D is unresolved. Germline CDR1 reads SGHDN; CDR2 reads FVKESK. Trimming cost V 0 bases and J 4 bases, with 7 bases left between them. The CDR3 spans 14 residues. The CDR3 nucleotides read TGTGCCAGCAGCCAAGATGGACGGAAAAACATTCAGTACTTC. Protein: CASSQDGRKNIQYF. Supplemented by reference TRBV14 and TRBJ2-4, the full variable domain reads EAGVTQFPSHSVIEKGQTVTLRCDPISGHDNLYWYRRVMGKEIKFLLHFVKESKQDESGMPNNRFLAERTGGTYSTLKVQPAELEDSGVYFCASSQDGRKNIQYFGAGTRLSVL.

The CDR3 is CASSRSSTDTQYF. The CDR3 nucleotides read TGTGCCAGCAGCCGATCTAGCACAGATACGCAGTATTTT. V is TRBV7-6 and J is TRBJ2-3; D is uncertain. Trimming took 5 bases from V and 0 from J, leaving 6 bases between them. CDR1 is SGHVS, CDR2 FNYEAQ, per germline. This CDR3 spans 13 amino acids.

This chain joins TRBV5-4 and TRBJ2-5; no reliable D call. Germline CDR1 reads SGHNT; CDR2 reads YYREEE (reference sequence). V shed 4 bases and J shed 4 bases, with 11 bases lying between them. CDR3 length: 13 amino acids. CDR3 coding DNA: TGTGCCAGCAGCAATCAGGTAGCAGAGACCCAGTACTTC. The encoded protein is CASSNQVAETQYF.

A note on this clone: This sample also contains other DNA sequences that code for the same CDR3. The J gene is TRBJ1-5, the V gene TRBV30; D unclear. Trimming cost V 0 bases and J 3 bases, with 3 bases left between them. This CDR3 is built from 12 residues. The V gene's germline CDR1 is GTSNPN and CDR2 SVGIG (reference sequence). CDR3 region: CAWSVLNQPQHF. As DNA, the CDR3 is TGTGCCTGGAGTGTCCTCAATCAGCCCCAGCATTTT.

This clone was seen just once. The V call is TRBV7-8, the J call TRBJ2-5, with D tentatively TRBD1 (5 bases). Trimming took off 3 bases at V and 1 base at J, with 9 bases between the two ends. This CDR3 spans 14 amino acids. The germline V gene encodes CDR1 SGHVS and CDR2 FQNEAQ. The CDR3 sequence: CASSLTVTQETQYF. In DNA form, the CDR3 reads TGTGCCAGCAGCTTGACAGTGACCCAAGAGACCCAGTACTTC.

The chain uses TRBV30 and TRBJ1-2, with TRBD1 identical over 7 bases. V dropped 3 bases and J dropped 9; count of bases not matched to a gene: 13. In germline, CDR1 is GTSNPN, CDR2 SVGIG (reference sequence). The CDR3 runs 14 residues. The CDR3 DNA follows: TGTGCCTGGAGACCTACAGGGGCTCTTTCGAGCTACACCTTC. It codes for CAWRPTGALSSYTF.

This clone was counted only a few times. CDR3 DNA: TGCGCCAGCAGCCTTGGACACGCAAGCTCCTACGAGCAGTACTTC. Translating gives CASSLGHASSYEQYF. The chain is built from TRBV5-1 and TRBJ2-7; tentatively, D is TRBD1 (5 bases). Germline V gives CDR1 SGHRS, CDR2 YFSETQ. The CDR3 totals 15 residues. V dropped 4 bases and J dropped 0 bases, with 14 bases sitting between them.

J is TRBJ2-4 and V is TRBV15; D may be TRBD1 or TRBD2 (5 bases each). Per the germline V gene, CDR1 is LNHNV and CDR2 is YYDKDF (reference sequence). V was pared by 0 bases and J by 2 bases, with 17 bases between. The CDR3 loop spans 18 amino acids. DNA of the CDR3: TGTGCCACCAGCAGAGATTACGGGACCCCGGGATCCAAAAACATTCAGTACTTC. Its protein product is CATSRDYGTPGSKNIQYF.

This clone has a handful of counts. The rearrangement links TRBV2 to TRBJ2-1; D perhaps matches TRBD1 (5 bases). V was shortened by 6 bases and J by 4 bases, with 7 bases between the two germline ends. CDR3 length equals 12 residues. Germline-derived CDR1 and CDR2 are SNHLY and FYNNEI. The CDR3 DNA is TGTGCCAGCAGGACAGATTACAATGAGCAGTTCTTC. Encoded protein: CASRTDYNEQFF. The entire variable domain, with the rest obtained from reference TRBV2 and TRBJ2-1, is as follows: EPEVTQTPSHQVTQMGQEVILRCVPISNHLYFYWYRQILGQKVEFLVSFYNNEISEKSEIFDDQFSVERPDGSNFTLKIRSTKLEDSAMYFCASRTDYNEQFFGPGTRLTVL.

This clone has only a few counts. The chain is built from TRBV18 and TRBJ2-1, with D uncertain. The V gene lost 5 bases and the J gene lost 1 base, with 9 bases spanning the gap. Germline-derived CDR1 and CDR2 are KGHSH and LQKENI. The CDR3 has 14 residues. The CDR3 here is CASSLLNSYNEQFF. The CDR3 DNA reads TGTGCCAGCTCATTGCTGAATTCCTACAATGAGCAGTTCTTC.